These 24 T cell receptor beta chains originate from one sample sequenced in a study of blood T cell repertoires in COVID-19. The repertoire was sequenced with immunoSEQ multiplex PCR; TCRdb's copy has only in-frame clones and lacks some. The sample shows around 240,000 clones, about 90% of them seen only once. The sequenced material came from PBMCs or T cells enriched from blood (not recorded which). These receptors came from a human donor in a cohort exposed to, infected with or recovered from COVID-19 (not recorded which). The donor label of this sample is uncertain.

The chain links TRBV14 to TRBJ2-5; a weak D match, TRBD2 (6 bases). V was clipped by 3 bases and J by 4 bases, with 15 bases between them. Per the germline V gene, CDR1 is SGHDN and CDR2 is FVKESK. The CDR3 sequence is 15 residues long. The CDR3 nucleotides are TGTGCCAGCAGCCAGGCGGGACGCGGACTAGAGACCCAGTACTTC. This gives the protein CASSQAGRGLETQYF.

The sample holds a few counts of this clone. The V gene is TRBV3-1 (or the pseudogene TRBV3-2), the J gene TRBJ1-1, with a possible D match to TRBD1 (6 bases). Germline lookup yields CDR1 LGHDT and CDR2 YNNKEL (reference sequence). There are 14 residues in the CDR3. V gave up 2 bases and J gave up 1 base, with 8 bases separating them. The CDR3 loop reads CASSQMTGNTEAFF. The CDR3 DNA reads TGTGCCAGCAGCCAAATGACAGGGAACACTGAAGCTTTCTTT.

The chain recombines TRBV30 with TRBJ1-2; no clear D gene. Germline V gene data show CDR1 as GTSNPN and CDR2 as SVGIG (reference sequence). The V end lost 4 bases, the J end lost 4 bases, and 16 bases lay between the germline ends. CDR3 length equals 14 residues. Here the CDR3 reads CAWITDGDLYGYTF. The CDR3 coding sequence is TGTGCCTGGATTACCGACGGAGATCTCTATGGCTACACCTTC.

The chain links TRBV6-6 to TRBJ1-6; a weak D match, TRBD1 (6 bases). The CDR3 sequence is 14 residues long. The germline gives CDR1 MNHNY, CDR2 SVGAGI (reference sequence). Trimming pared 5 bases from V and 10 bases from J, leaving 15 bases between. CDR3 bases: TGTGCCAGCAGTGACGACAGGCCGGCCTCACCCCTCCACTTT. Amino acids: CASSDDRPASPLHF.

The chain employs TRBV30 and TRBJ1-4; D gene unclear. Trimming took off 0 bases at V and 3 bases at J, with 8 bases between the two ends. The germline V gene has CDR1 GTSNPN and CDR2 SVGIG (reference sequence). CDR3 length: 14 residues. CDR3 nucleotides: TGTGCCTGGAGTGTAGACTGGGCTAATGAAAAACTGTTTTTT. It yields the protein CAWSVDWANEKLFF. The variable domain in full, completed from reference TRBV30 and TRBJ1-4, reads SQTIHQWPATLVQPVGSPLSLECTVEGTSNPNLYWYRQAAGRGLQLLFYSVGIGQISSEVPQNLSASRPQDRQFILSSKKLLLSDSGFYLCAWSVDWANEKLFFGSGTQLSVL.

The gene calls are TRBV14 and TRBJ1-1; 9 bases fit TRBD1. Germline loops: CDR1 SGHDN, CDR2 FVKESK. V lost 5 bases to trimming and J lost 4 bases; unmatched junction nucleotides: 5. The CDR3 totals 14 residues. The CDR3 reads CASSGTGFFTEAFF. The CDR3 nucleotides read TGTGCCAGCAGCGGGACAGGGTTCTTCACTGAAGCTTTCTTT.

The V and J genes are TRBV18 and TRBJ1-3; D is perhaps TRBD1 (6 bases). The CDR3 is made up of 17 amino acids. V lost 2 bases and J 0 bases, leaving 14 bases between the germline ends. The germline V gene encodes CDR1 KGHSH and CDR2 LQKENI. CDR3 residues: CASSPIGTTISGNTIYF. The CDR3 region has the DNA TGTGCCAGCTCACCAATTGGGACAACAATCTCTGGAAACACCATATATTTT.

The count of this clone is one. This sequence joins TRBV7-9 and TRBJ2-2; D is possibly TRBD2 (6 bases). V lost 5 bases, J lost 6 bases, and 13 bases lay in between. The CDR3 covers 14 residues. The germline CDR1 and CDR2 sequences are SEHNR and FQNEAQ (reference sequence). CDR3 coding DNA: TGTGCCAGCAGCAGGACTATGGAGGCCGGGGAGCTGTTTTTT. Its translation is CASSRTMEAGELFF.

This chain uses TRBV2 with TRBJ1-5, with D perhaps TRBD1 (6 bases). The CDR3 totals 15 residues. Between the trimmed V and J ends, which lost 6 bases and 0 bases, there was a span of 12 bases. The germline V gene has CDR1 SNHLY and CDR2 FYNNEI. The CDR3 DNA reads as TGTGCCAGCAGAGACGGACAGAATAGCAATCAGCCCCAGCATTTT. It translates to CASRDGQNSNQPQHF.

This clone occurred a few times. V is TRBV5-4 and J is TRBJ1-6; weak D call: TRBD1 (6 bases). CDR3 length equals 13 residues. V lost 5 bases and J lost 6, with 9 bases in between. Germline CDR1 and CDR2: SGHNT and YYREEE (reference sequence). The CDR3 DNA sequence: TGTGCCAGCAGGGTAGGGGGTAATTCACCCCTCCACTTT. Encoded protein: CASRVGGNSPLHF.

This sequence joins TRBV19 and TRBJ1-3; a possible D gene is TRBD1 (6 bases). The CDR3 covers 17 residues. V was trimmed by 0 bases and J by 0 bases, leaving 12 bases between them. The germline CDR1 and CDR2 sequences are LNHDA and SQIVND (reference sequence). CDR3 protein: CASSIDMAGDSGNTIYF. As DNA, the CDR3 is TGTGCCAGTAGTATAGACATGGCAGGGGACTCTGGAAACACCATATATTTT. The whole variable domain, remainder taken from reference TRBV19 and TRBJ1-3, is DGGITQSPKYLFRKEGQNVTLSCEQNLNHDAMYWYRQDPGQGLRLIYYSQIVNDFQKGDIAEGYSVSREKKESFPLTVTSAQKNPTAFYLCASSIDMAGDSGNTIYFGEGSWLTVV.

The chain joins TRBV5-4 to TRBJ1-2; 10 bases line up with TRBD1. The length of the CDR3 is 15 residues. Germline CDR1 SGHNT, CDR2 YYREEE (reference sequence). V shed 5 bases, J shed 6 bases, and the junction held 10 bases outside the gene matches. CDR3 residues: CASRLTGGARNGYTF. The CDR3 DNA sequence: TGTGCCAGCAGACTGACAGGGGGCGCGCGGAATGGCTACACCTTC.

This chain joins TRBV5-1 and TRBJ2-5; weak D call: TRBD2 (7 bases). Trimming pared 0 bases from V and 1 base from J, leaving 16 bases between. CDR1 and CDR2 from the germline V gene are SGHRS and YFSETQ. This CDR3 is built from 17 residues. The CDR3 spells CASSLARGAQSQETQYF. The CDR3, as DNA: TGCGCCAGCAGCTTGGCCCGGGGGGCCCAAAGCCAAGAGACCCAGTACTTC.

The chain carries TRBV10-3 and TRBJ1-1; D is ambiguous. Germline assignment: CDR1 ENHRY and CDR2 SYGVKD. The CDR3 is 17 amino acids. V lost 4 bases, J lost 0 bases, and 18 bases lay in between. The CDR3 here is CAISASTLGGVNTEAFF. The CDR3 DNA reads as TGTGCCATCAGTGCAAGTACTCTCGGCGGGGTGAACACTGAAGCTTTCTTT.

This rearrangement joins TRBV7-9 to TRBJ2-3; possibly TRBD2 for D (6 bases). Germline values: CDR1 SEHNR, CDR2 FQNEAQ (reference sequence). The V end was cut by 4 bases, the J end by 2 bases, with 16 bases between. This CDR3 comprises 16 residues. Here the CDR3 DNA reads TGTGCCAGCAGCTCTCCCAGACTAGACTACACAGATACGCAGTATTTT. Amino acid sequence: CASSSPRLDYTDTQYF.

The chain combines TRBV7-9 with TRBJ2-7; D call uncertain. CDR1 is SEHNR and CDR2 is FQNEAQ in the germline V gene (reference sequence). Between the trimmed V and J ends, which lost 2 bases and 0 bases, there was a span of 5 bases. This CDR3 spans 13 amino acids. The CDR3 reads CASSLIRSYEQYF. Written as DNA, the CDR3 is TGTGCCAGCAGCTTAATCCGCTCCTACGAGCAGTACTTC.

The rearrangement uses TRBV5-1 and TRBJ2-2; 7 nucleotides agree with TRBD1. Germline trimming cut 4 bases from V and 7 bases from J; bases unmatched to any gene: 10. Germline values: CDR1 SGHRS, CDR2 YFSETQ. The CDR3 consists of 15 residues. CDR3: CASSDTGAPSGELFF. CDR3 sequence (DNA): TGCGCCAGCAGCGATACAGGGGCGCCTAGCGGGGAGCTGTTTTTT.

The rearrangement uses TRBV23-1 and TRBJ2-1, with 7 bases lining up with TRBD2. TRBV23-1 is designated an ORF whose function remains uncertain. Unmatched junction bases numbered 14, after V lost 2 bases and J lost 10 bases. The CDR3 sequence is 16 residues long. The CDR3 DNA reads as TGCGCCAGCAGTCAACGCCCTCGGGAGGACCCGGCGGAGCAGTTCTTC. This gives the protein CASSQRPREDPAEQFF.

The J gene is TRBJ2-1, the V gene TRBV5-1; D unclear. V gave up 0 bases and J gave up 8 bases, with 9 bases separating them. CDR1 SGHRS and CDR2 YFSETQ come from the germline V gene. The length of the CDR3 is 13 residues. DNA of the CDR3: TGCGCCAGCAGCTTGGGCAGGCTGGATGAGCAGTTCTTC. Amino acid sequence: CASSLGRLDEQFF. Full variable domain (missing parts from reference TRBV5-1 and TRBJ2-1): KAGVTQTPRYLIKTRGQQVTLSCSPISGHRSVSWYQQTPGQGLQFLFEYFSETQRNKGNFPGRFSGRQFSNSRSEMNVSTLELGDSALYLCASSLGRLDEQFFGPGTRLTVL.

This chain links TRBV24-1 with TRBJ1-5, with D possibly TRBD1 on 5 matching bases. Between the trimmed V and J ends, which lost 12 bases and 9 bases, there was a span of 17 bases. The V gene's germline CDR1 is KGHDR and CDR2 SFDVKD. CDR3 length equals 12 residues. The CDR3 DNA reads as TGTGCCGTGGGTGCGGGGGGTCGGCCCCAGCATTTT. This codes for CAVGAGGRPQHF.

This clone showed up just a few times. The J gene is TRBJ1-2, the V gene TRBV6-5; D might be TRBD1 (5 bases). V was pared by 2 bases and J by 2 bases, with 15 bases between. Germline V CDR1 and CDR2: MNHEY, SVGAGI. This CDR3 spans 16 amino acids. This chain's CDR3 is CASSYKWGGSNYGYTF. The CDR3, as DNA: TGTGCCAGCAGTTACAAATGGGGGGGGAGCAACTATGGCTACACCTTC.

CDR3 amino acids: CASSYSRDSLFEKLFF. The DNA for the CDR3 is TGTGCCAGCAGTTACTCTCGGGACAGCCTTTTTGAAAAACTGTTTTTT. This chain connects TRBV6-5 to TRBJ1-4, with 7 bases that match TRBD1. This CDR3 comprises 16 residues. V was clipped by 0 bases and J by 7 bases; unmatched bases: 8. In germline, CDR1 is MNHEY, CDR2 SVGAGI.

The chain has TRBV11-2 and TRBJ1-2; 7 bases agree with TRBD1. Germline V gene lookup returns CDR1 SGHAT and CDR2 FQNNGV. The CDR3 runs 17 residues. J lost 7 bases, V lost 4 bases, and 18 bases had no gene match. CDR3 in amino acids: CASSSFREGGHGRGYTF. As DNA, the CDR3 is TGTGCCAGCAGCTCCTTCCGGGAAGGGGGCCATGGCCGTGGCTACACCTTC.

Concerning this clone itself: Distinct nucleotide sequences in the sample also encode this CDR3. V gene TRBV19 combines with J gene TRBJ2-7; tentative D call: TRBD2 (5 bases). The CDR3 contains 12 residues. Trimming shortened V by 5 bases and J by 4 bases, and 9 bases separated the two germline ends. In germline, CDR1 is LNHDA, CDR2 SQIVND (reference sequence). The CDR3 spells CASSRGSYEQYF. The CDR3 coding sequence is TGTGCCAGTAGTCGCGGGTCTTACGAGCAGTACTTC.